This T cell receptor (beta chain) was recovered during a study of blood T cell repertoires in COVID-19. Assay: immunoSEQ multiplex PCR; the TCRdb copy retains only in-frame clones and omits some. Here the sample spans 100,000 or so clones, 85% being singletons. The receptor's source is a man in his fifties or sixties with acute or convalescent COVID-19. The sequenced sample consisted of peripheral blood.

Written as DNA, the CDR3 is TGTGCCAGCAGTGAAAGCGGACAGGGGCCTTACAATGAGCAGTTCTTC. Protein product: CASSESGQGPYNEQFF. The V call is TRBV2, the J call TRBJ2-1; 9 bases map to TRBD1. Germline values: CDR1 SNHLY, CDR2 FYNNEI. The CDR3 length is 16 residues. The V gene end was trimmed by 2 bases and the J gene end by 4 bases; junction bases not matched to a gene: 6.